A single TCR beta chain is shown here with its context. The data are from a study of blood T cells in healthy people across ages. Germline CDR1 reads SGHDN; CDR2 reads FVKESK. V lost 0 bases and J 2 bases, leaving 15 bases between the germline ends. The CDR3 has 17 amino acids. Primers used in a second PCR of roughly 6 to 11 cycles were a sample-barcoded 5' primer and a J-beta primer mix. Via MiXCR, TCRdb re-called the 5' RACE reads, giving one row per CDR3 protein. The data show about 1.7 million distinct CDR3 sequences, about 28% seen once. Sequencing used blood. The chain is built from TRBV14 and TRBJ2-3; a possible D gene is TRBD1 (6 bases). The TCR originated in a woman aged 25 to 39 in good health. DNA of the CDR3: TGTGCCAGCAGCCAAGATCGTATTTGGACAGCCACAGATACGCAGTATTTT. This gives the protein CASSQDRIWTATDTQYF.